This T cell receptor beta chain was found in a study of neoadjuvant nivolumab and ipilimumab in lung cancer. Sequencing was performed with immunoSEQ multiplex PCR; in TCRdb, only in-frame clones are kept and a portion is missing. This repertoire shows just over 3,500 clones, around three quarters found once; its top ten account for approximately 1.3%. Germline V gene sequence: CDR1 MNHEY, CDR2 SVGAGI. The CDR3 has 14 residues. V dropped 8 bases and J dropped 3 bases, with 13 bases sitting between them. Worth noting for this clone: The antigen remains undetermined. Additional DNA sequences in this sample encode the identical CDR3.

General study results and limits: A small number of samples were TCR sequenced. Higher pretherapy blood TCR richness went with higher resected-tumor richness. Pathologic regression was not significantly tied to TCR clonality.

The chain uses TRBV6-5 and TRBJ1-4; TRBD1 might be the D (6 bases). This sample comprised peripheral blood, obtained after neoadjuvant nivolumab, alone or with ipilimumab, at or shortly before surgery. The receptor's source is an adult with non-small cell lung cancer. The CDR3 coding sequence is TGTGCCAGCTCAGGGGCGGGGTCTAATGAAAAACTGTTTTTT. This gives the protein CASSGAGSNEKLFF.